These T cell receptor beta chains were read from a single sample in a study of OX40 agonist ivuxolimab in advanced cancers. Clones were sequenced by immunoSEQ multiplex PCR, and TCRdb holds only the in-frame ones, with some missing. The sample shows 70,000 to 95,000 clones, approximately 85% of them seen only once. The sample consisted of CD4+ or CD8+ T cells sorted from blood, taken in a trial of the OX40 agonist ivuxolimab. These TCRs come from an adult with an advanced solid tumor such as melanoma, head and neck, liver or kidney cancer. CDR3s include the opening cysteine and the closing phenylalanine or tryptophan. Each record gives: J gene, V gene, CDR3 protein.

j_gene: TRBJ2-6
v_gene: TRBV21-1
CDR3aa: CASSKGRRTAGANVLTF

j_gene: TRBJ2-2
v_gene: TRBV5-4
CDR3aa: CASSLGGAGGPGRELFF

j_gene: NA
v_gene: TRBV27
CDR3aa: CASSLQFRTGARIGSYEQYF

j_gene: TRBJ2-5
v_gene: TRBV4-2
CDR3aa: CASSLRVEETQYF

j_gene: TRBJ2-7
v_gene: TRBV19
CDR3aa: CASRLAGGDEQYF

j_gene: TRBJ2-5
v_gene: TRBV7-6
CDR3aa: CASSVGFLKQTQYF

j_gene: TRBJ1-1
v_gene: TRBV10-2
CDR3aa: CASGKTMNTEAFF

j_gene: TRBJ2-1
v_gene: TRBV6-6
CDR3aa: CASTLAGFYNEQFF

j_gene: TRBJ1-1
v_gene: TRBV15
CDR3aa: CATSSLRQTHTEAFF

j_gene: TRBJ2-1
v_gene: TRBV28
CDR3aa: CASKDQSSYNEQFF